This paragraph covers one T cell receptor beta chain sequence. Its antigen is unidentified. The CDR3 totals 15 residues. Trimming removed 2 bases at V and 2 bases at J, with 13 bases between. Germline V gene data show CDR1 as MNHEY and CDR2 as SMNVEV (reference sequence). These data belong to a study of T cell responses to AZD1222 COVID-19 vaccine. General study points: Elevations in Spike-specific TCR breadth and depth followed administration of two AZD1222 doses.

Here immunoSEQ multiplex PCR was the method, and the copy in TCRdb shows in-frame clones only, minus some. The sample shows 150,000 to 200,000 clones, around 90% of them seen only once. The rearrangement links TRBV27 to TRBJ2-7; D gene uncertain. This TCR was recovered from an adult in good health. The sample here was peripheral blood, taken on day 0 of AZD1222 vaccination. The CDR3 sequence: CASSLGGLMAYEQYF. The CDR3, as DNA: TGTGCCAGCAGTTTAGGCGGTCTCATGGCCTACGAGCAGTACTTC.